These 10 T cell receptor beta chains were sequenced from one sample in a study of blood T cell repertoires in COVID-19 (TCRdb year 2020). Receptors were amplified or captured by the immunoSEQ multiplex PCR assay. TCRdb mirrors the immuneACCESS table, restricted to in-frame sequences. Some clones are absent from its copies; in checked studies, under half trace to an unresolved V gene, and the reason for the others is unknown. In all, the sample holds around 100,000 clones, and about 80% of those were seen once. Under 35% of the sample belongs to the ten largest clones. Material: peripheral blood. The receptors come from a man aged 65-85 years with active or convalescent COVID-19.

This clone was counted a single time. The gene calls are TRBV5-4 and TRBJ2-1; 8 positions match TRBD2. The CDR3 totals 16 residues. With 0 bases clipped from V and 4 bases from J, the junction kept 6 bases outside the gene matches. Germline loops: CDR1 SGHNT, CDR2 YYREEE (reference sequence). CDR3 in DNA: TGTGCCAGCAGCTTGGGGTGGTTAGCGGGGTACAATGAGCAGTTCTTC. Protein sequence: CASSLGWLAGYNEQFF.

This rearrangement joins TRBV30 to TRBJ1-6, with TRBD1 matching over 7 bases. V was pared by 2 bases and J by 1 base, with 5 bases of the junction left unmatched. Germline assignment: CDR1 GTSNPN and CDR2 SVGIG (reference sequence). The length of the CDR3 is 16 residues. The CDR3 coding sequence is TGTGCCTGGAGTTGGACAGGTATGTCCTATAATTCACCCCTCCACTTT. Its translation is CAWSWTGMSYNSPLHF.

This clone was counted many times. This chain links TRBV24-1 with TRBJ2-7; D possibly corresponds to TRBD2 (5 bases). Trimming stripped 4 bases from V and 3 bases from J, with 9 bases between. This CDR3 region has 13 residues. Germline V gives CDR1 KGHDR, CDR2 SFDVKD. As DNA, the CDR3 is TGTGCCACCAGTGACTCGGACTTCTACGAGCAGTACTTC. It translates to CATSDSDFYEQYF.

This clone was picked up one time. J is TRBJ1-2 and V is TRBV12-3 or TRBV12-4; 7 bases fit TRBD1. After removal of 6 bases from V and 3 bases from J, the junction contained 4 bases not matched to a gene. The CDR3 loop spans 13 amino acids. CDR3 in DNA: TGTGCCAGCAGCACTGACAGGGACTATGGCTACACCTTC. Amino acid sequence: CASSTDRDYGYTF.

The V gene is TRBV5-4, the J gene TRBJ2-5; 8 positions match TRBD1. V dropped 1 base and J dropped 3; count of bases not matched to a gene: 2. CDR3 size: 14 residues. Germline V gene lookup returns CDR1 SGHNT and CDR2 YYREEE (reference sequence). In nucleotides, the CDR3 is TGTGCCAGCAGCTTGTACAGGGGGGAAGAGACCCAGTACTTC. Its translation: CASSLYRGEETQYF.

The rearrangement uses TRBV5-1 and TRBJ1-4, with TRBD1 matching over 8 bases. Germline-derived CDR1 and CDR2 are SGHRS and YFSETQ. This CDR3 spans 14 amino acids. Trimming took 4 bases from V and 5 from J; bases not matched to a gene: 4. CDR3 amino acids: CASSPGQGNEKLFF. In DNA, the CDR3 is TGCGCCAGCAGCCCCGGACAGGGAAATGAAAAACTGTTTTTT.

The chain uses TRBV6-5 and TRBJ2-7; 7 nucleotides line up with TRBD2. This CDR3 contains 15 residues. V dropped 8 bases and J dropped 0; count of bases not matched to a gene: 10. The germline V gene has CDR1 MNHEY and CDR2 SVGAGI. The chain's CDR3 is CASQAGRVSSYEQYF. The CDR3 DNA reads TGTGCCAGCCAGGCAGGGAGGGTCAGCTCCTACGAGCAGTACTTC.

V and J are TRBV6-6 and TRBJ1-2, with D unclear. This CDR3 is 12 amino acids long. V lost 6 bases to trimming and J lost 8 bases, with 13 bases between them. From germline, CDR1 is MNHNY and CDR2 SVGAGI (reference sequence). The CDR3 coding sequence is TGTGCCAGCAGGGAATCTAGTCGGGGCTACACCTTC. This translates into CASRESSRGYTF.

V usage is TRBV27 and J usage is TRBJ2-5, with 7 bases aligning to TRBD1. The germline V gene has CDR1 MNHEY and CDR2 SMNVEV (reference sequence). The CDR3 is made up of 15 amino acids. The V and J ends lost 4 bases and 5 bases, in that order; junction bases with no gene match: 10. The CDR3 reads CASSSGTAAFETQYF. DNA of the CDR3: TGTGCCAGCAGTTCGGGGACAGCGGCGTTTGAGACCCAGTACTTC.

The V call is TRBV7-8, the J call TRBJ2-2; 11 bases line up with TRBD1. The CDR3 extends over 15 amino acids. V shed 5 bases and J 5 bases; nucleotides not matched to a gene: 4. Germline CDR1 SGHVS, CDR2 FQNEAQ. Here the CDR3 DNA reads TGTGCCAGCAGCCGGACAGGGGGCGGGACCGGGGAGCTGTTTTTT. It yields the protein CASSRTGGGTGELFF.